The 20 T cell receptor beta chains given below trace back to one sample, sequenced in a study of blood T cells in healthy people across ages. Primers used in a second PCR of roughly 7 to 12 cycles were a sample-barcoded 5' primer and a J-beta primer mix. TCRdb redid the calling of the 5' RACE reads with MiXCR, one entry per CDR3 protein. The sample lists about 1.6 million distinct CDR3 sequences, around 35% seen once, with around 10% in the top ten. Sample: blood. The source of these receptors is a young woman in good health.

CDR3 sequence: CSARVSLAGRTDTQYF. In DNA form, the CDR3 reads TGCAGTGCTAGAGTGAGTCTAGCGGGACGCACAGATACGCAGTATTTT. The chain links TRBV20-1 to TRBJ2-3; TRBD2 aligns across 9 bases. The CDR3 length is 16 residues. From germline, CDR1 is DFQATT and CDR2 SNEGSKA (reference sequence). V lost 1 base to trimming and J lost 1 base; unmatched junction nucleotides: 6.

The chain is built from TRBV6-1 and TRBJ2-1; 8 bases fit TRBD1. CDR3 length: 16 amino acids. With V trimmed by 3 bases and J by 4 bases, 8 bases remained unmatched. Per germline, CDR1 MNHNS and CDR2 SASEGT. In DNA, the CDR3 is TGTGCCAGCAGTGATGAACAGGGGGTGGGGTACAATGAGCAGTTCTTC. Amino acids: CASSDEQGVGYNEQFF.

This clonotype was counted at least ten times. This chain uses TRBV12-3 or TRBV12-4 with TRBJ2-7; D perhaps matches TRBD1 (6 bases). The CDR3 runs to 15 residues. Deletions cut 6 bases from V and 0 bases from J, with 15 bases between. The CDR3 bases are TGTGCCAGCAGACAAGACAGGACCCCCTCCTACGAGCAGTACTTC. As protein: CASRQDRTPSYEQYF.

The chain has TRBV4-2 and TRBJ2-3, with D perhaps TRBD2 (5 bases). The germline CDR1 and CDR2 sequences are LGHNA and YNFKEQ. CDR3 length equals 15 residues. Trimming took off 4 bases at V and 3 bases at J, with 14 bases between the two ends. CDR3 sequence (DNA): TGTGCCAGCAGCCCGCAACCGGGGAAAACAGATACGCAGTATTTT. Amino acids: CASSPQPGKTDTQYF.

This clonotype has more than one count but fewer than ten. The chain's CDR3 is CASSPQAGGSSYNEQFF. The CDR3 coding sequence is TGTGCCAGCAGTCCTCAGGCGGGGGGGAGCTCCTACAATGAGCAGTTCTTC. This sequence joins TRBV12-3 or TRBV12-4 and TRBJ2-1; 9 bases are a match to TRBD2. The ends lost 5 bases at V and 0 bases at J; junction bases unmatched: 8. The CDR3 has 17 residues.

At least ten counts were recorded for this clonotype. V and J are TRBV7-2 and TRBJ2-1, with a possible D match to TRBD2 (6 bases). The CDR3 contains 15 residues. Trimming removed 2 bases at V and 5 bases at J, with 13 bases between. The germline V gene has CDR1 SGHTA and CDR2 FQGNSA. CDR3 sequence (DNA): TGTGCCAGCAGCTTATCGGGGAGGCATGACAATGAGCAGTTCTTC. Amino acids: CASSLSGRHDNEQFF.

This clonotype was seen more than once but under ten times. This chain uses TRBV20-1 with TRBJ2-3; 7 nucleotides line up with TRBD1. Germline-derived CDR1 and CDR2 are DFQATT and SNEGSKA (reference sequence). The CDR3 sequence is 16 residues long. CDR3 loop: CSKQIRGTDSTDTQYF. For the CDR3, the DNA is TGCAGCAAGCAGATCAGGGGGACGGATAGCACAGATACGCAGTATTTT.

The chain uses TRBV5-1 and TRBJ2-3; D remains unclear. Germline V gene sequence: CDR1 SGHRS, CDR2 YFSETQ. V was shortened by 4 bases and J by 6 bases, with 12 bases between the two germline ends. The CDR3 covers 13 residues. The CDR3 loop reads CASSETPKDTQYF. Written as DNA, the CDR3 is TGCGCCAGCAGCGAAACGCCCAAGGATACGCAGTATTTT.

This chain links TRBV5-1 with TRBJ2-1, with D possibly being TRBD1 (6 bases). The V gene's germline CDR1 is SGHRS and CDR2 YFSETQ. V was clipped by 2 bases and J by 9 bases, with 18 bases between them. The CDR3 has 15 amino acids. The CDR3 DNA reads TGCGCCAGCAGCTTAGGGGGAACGGCCCCGCTTGAGCAGTTCTTC. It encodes CASSLGGTAPLEQFF. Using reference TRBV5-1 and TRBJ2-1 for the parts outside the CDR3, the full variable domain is KAGVTQTPRYLIKTRGQQVTLSCSPISGHRSVSWYQQTPGQGLQFLFEYFSETQRNKGNFPGRFSGRQFSNSRSEMNVSTLELGDSALYLCASSLGGTAPLEQFFGPGTRLTVL.

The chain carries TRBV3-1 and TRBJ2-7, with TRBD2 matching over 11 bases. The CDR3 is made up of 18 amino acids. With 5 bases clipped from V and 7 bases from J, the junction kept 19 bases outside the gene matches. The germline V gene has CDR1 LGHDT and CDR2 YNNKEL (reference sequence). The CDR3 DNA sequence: TGTGCCAGCAGCAAATCCCGTAGCGGGGGGGTATGGTACAATGAGCAGTACTTC. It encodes CASSKSRSGGVWYNEQYF.

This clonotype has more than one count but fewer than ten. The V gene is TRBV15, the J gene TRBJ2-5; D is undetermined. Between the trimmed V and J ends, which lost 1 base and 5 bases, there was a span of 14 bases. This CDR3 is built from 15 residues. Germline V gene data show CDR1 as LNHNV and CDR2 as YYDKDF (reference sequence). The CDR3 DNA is TGTGCCACCAGCAGAGGTGGCGGTGCCGGGGAGACCCAGTACTTC. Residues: CATSRGGGAGETQYF.

The DNA for the CDR3 is TGCAGTGCTAGCGGGAGCGGTAGCACAGATACGCAGTATTTT. It is translated as CSASGSGSTDTQYF. This chain uses TRBV20-1 with TRBJ2-3, with a tentative D call TRBD2 (6 bases). This CDR3 is built from 14 residues. V shed 3 bases and J shed 0 bases, with 10 bases lying between them. From germline, CDR1 is DFQATT and CDR2 SNEGSKA (reference sequence).

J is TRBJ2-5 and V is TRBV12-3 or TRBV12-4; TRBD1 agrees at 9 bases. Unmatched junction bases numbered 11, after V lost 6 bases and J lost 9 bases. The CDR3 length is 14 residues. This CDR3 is CASSQDRGRSAQYF. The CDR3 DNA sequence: TGTGCCAGCAGCCAGGACAGGGGCCGCTCCGCCCAGTACTTC.

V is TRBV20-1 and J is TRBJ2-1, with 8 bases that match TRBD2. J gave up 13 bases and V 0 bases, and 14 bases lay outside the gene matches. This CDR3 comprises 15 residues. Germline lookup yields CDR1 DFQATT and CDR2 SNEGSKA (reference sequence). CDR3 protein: CSARDGALAGAFQFF. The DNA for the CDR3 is TGCAGTGCTAGAGATGGGGCGCTAGCGGGCGCTTTTCAGTTCTTC.

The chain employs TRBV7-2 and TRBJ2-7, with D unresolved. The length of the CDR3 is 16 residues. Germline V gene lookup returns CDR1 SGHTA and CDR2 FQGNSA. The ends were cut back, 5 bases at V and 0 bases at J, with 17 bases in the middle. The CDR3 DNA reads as TGTGCCAGCAGCAATATACCCGGTGACGACTCCTACGAGCAGTACTTC. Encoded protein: CASSNIPGDDSYEQYF.

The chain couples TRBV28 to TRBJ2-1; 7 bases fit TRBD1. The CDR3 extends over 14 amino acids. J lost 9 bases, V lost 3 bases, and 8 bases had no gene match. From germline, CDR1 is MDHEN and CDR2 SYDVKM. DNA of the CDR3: TGTGCCAGCAGTTTTTTGGACAGACAGGGTGAGCAGTTCTTC. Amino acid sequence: CASSFLDRQGEQFF.

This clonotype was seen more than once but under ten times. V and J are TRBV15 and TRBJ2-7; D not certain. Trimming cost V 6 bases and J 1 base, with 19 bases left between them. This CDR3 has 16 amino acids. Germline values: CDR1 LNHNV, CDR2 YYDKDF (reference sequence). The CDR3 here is CATRDSLGRHSYEQYF. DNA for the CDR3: TGTGCCACCAGGGATTCACTCGGACGGCATTCCTACGAGCAGTACTTC.

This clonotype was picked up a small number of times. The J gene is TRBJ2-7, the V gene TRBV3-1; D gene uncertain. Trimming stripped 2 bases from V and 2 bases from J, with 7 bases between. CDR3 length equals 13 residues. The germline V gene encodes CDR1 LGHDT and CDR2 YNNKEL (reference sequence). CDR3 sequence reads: CASSQSPPYEQYF. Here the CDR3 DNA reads TGTGCCAGCAGCCAATCCCCCCCCTACGAGCAGTACTTC.

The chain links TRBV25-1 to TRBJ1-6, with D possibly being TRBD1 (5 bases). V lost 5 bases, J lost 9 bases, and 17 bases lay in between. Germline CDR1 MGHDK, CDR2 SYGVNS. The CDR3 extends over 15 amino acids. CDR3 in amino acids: CASSSPRGVGSPLHF. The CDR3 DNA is TGTGCCAGCAGTTCCCCGCGAGGGGTTGGTTCACCCCTCCACTTT. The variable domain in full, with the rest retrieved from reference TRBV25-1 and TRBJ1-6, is EADIYQTPRYLVIGTGKKITLECSQTMGHDKMYWYQQDPGMELHLIHYSYGVNSTEKGDLSSESTVSRIRTEHFPLTLESARPSHTSQYLCASSSPRGVGSPLHFGNGTRLTVT.

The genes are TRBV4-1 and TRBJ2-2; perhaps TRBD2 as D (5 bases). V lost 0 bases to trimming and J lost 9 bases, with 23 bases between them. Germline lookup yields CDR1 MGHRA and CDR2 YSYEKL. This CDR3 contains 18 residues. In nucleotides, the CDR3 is TGCGCCAGCAGCCAAGATCGTGTCTTAGCGAGAGACCCCCGGGAGCTGTTTTTT. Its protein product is CASSQDRVLARDPRELFF.